The T cell receptor (beta chain) described here comes from a study of blood T cell repertoires in COVID-19. The authors' processing: Counts of nucleated cells, estimated from reference gene primer amplification, were obtained. Data came from immunoSEQ multiplex PCR; TCRdb stores just in-frame clones and leaves some out. The V and J calls and clone size were taken over from that table, and D and trimming were inferred from the DNA. Among around 70,000 clones listed, more than 80% were seen once. V trimming: 2 bases; J trimming: 8 bases; junction bases outside the gene matches: 15. Germline V gene data show CDR1 as MNHEY and CDR2 as SVGEGT. This CDR3 has 19 amino acids.

This receptor was identified in a woman aged 55-70 years with acute or convalescent COVID-19. The sample was peripheral blood. The chain joins TRBV6-2 or TRBV6-3 to TRBJ2-3, with 14 nucleotides matching TRBD2. This CDR3 is CASSYPPMTSGGAAGTQYF. The CDR3 region has the DNA TGTGCCAGCAGTTACCCCCCGATGACTAGCGGGGGGGCCGCGGGTACGCAGTATTTT.